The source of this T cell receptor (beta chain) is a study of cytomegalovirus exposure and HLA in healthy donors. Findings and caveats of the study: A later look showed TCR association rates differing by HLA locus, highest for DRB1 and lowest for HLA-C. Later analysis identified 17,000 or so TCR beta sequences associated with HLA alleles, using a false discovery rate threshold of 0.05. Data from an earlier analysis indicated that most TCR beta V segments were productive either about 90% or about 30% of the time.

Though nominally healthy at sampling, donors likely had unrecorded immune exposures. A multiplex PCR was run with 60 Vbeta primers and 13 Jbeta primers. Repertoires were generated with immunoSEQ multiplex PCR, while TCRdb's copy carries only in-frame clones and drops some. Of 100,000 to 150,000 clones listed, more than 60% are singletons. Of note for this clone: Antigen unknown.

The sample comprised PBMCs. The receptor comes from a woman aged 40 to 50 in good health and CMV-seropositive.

CDR3 residues: CSVETLPDQPQHF. Here the CDR3 DNA reads TGCAGCGTTGAAACCCTGCCGGATCAGCCCCAGCATTTT. The chain recombines TRBV29-1 with TRBJ1-5; D is unresolved. The germline V gene encodes CDR1 SQVTM and CDR2 ANQGSEA. Trimming stripped 2 bases from V and 5 bases from J, with 10 bases between. The CDR3 consists of 13 residues.